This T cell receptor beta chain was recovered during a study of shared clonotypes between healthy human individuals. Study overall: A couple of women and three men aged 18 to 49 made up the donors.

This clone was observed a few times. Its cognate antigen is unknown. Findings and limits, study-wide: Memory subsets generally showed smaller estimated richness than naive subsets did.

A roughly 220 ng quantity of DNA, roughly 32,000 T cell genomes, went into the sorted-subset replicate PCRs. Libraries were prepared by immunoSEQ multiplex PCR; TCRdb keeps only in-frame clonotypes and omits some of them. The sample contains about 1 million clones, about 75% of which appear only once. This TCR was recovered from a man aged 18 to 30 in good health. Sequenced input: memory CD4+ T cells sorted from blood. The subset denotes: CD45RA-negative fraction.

The CDR3 is CASSRGGLAKNIQYF. The CDR3 region has the DNA TGTGCCAGTAGTAGGGGAGGACTAGCCAAAAACATTCAGTACTTC. This chain joins TRBV19 and TRBJ2-4, with D maybe TRBD2 (6 bases). This CDR3 spans 15 amino acids. V lost 4 bases and J lost 0, with 10 bases in between. Germline CDR1 LNHDA, CDR2 SQIVND (reference sequence).